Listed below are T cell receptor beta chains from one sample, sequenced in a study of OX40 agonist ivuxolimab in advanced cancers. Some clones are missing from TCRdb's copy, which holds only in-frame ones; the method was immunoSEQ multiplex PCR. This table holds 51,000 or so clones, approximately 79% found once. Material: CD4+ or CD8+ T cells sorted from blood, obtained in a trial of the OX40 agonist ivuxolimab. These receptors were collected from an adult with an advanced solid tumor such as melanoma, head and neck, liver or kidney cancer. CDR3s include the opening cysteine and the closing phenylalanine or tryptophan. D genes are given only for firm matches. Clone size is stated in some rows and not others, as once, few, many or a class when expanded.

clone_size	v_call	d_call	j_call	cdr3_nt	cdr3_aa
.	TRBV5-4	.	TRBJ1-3	TGTGCCAGCAGCTTGGTAGGGGCCGCAGGAAACACCATATATTTT	CASSLVGAAGNTIYF
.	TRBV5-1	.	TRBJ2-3	TGCGCCAGCAGCTCTTCGCCAAGGGCGCTTAGCACAGATACGCAGTATTTT	CASSSSPRALSTDTQYF
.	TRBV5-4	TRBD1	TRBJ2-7	TGTGCCAGCAGCTGGACAGGCGACGAGCAGTACTTC	CASSWTGDEQYF
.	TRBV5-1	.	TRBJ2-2	TGCGCCAGCAACCGAGACTCCCCGGGGTCGGGGGAGCTGTTTTTT	CASNRDSPGSGELFF
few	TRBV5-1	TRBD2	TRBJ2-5	TGCGCCAGCAGCTTGGTGGTAGCGGGAGGGTCGGCGGAGACCCAGTACTTC	CASSLVVAGGSAETQYF
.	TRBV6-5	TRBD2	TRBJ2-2	TGTGCCAGCACCTCGGGACTAGCGGGCACCGGGGAGCTGTTTTTT	CASTSGLAGTGELFF
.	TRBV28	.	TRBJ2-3	TGTGCCAGCACAGGACAGACAGATACGCAGTATTTT	CASTGQTDTQYF
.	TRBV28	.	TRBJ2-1	TGTGCCAGCAGTTTGGTTGCGGCCCCCTACAATGAGCAGTTCTTC	CASSLVAAPYNEQFF
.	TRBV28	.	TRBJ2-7	TGTGCCACCGGGTATAATGGTGTCGGGGGCAGGTACGAGCAGTACTTC	CATGYNGVGGRYEQYF
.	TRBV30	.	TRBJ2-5	TGTGCCTGGAGACCTAATAAAAGGACCCAAGAGACCCAGTACTTC	CAWRPNKRTQETQYF
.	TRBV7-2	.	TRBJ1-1	TGTGCCAGCAGCTTAGGAGTGGGGATGGGTAGGGCTGAAGCTTTCTTT	CASSLGVGMGRAEAFF
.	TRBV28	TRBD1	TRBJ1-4	TGTGCCAGCAGTTCACTTGGACAGGGGGTTAATGAAAAACTGTTTTTT	CASSSLGQGVNEKLFF
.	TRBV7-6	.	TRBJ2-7	TGTGCCAGCAGCTTAGCGGGGCAGCCTTCCTACGAGCAGTACTTC	CASSLAGQPSYEQYF
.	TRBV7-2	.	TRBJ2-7	TGTGCCAGCAGCTTAAATCCCCCCGAGCAGTACTTC	CASSLNPPEQYF
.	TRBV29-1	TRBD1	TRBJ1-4	TGCAGCGTCCGGGACAGGGGCACTAATGAAAAACTGTTTTTT	CSVRDRGTNEKLFF
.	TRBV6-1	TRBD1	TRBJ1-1	TGTGCCAGCAGGCCAGGACAGGGTGGCGCTGAAGCTTTCTTT	CASRPGQGGAEAFF
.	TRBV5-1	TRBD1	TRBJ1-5	TGCGCCAGCAGCGAAGGACAGGTTAATCAGCCCCAGCATTTT	CASSEGQVNQPQHF
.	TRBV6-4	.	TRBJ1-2	TGTGCCAGCAGTGGCCTGGGTTGGGACTATGGCTACACCTTC	CASSGLGWDYGYTF
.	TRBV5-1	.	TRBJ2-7	TGCGCCAGCAGCTTGGAGGGGGGGCATTTGTACGAGCAGTACTTC	CASSLEGGHLYEQYF
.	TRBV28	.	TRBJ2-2	TGTGCCAGCAGTTTAGAGTTCACCGGGGAGCTGTTTTTT	CASSLEFTGELFF
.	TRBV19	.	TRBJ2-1	TGTGCCAGTAGCCTCTCCCGGATGAATGAGCAGTTCTTC	CASSLSRMNEQFF
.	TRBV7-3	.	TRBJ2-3	TGTGCCAGCAGCTTATCCGATGGCACAGATACGCAGTATTTT	CASSLSDGTDTQYF
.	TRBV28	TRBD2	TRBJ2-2	TGTGCCAGCAGTTTGCAGCGGGGCCCTAACACCGGGGAGCTGTTTTTT	CASSLQRGPNTGELFF
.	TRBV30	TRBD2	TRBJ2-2	TGTGCCTGGAGTAACGGGAGGGTCACCGGGGAGCTGTTTTTT	CAWSNGRVTGELFF
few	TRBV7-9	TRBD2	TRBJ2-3	TGTGCCAGCAGCAGAAGGACTAGCGGGGTCTCAGATACGCAGTATTTT	CASSRRTSGVSDTQYF
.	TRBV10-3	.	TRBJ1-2	TGTGCCATCACTCCGGAGGGGACCTATGGCTACACCTTC	CAITPEGTYGYTF
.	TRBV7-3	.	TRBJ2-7	TGTGCCAGCAGCTTAACCGACAGAGACTACGAGCAGTACTTC	CASSLTDRDYEQYF
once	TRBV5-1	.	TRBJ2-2	TGCGCCAGCAGCCCAGGGGCCCTTCAAACAGACACCGGGGAGCTGTTTTTT	CASSPGALQTDTGELFF
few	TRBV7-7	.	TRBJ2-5	TGTGCTAGCAGCCCCGATAGGACACCTCGAGAGACCCAGTACTTC	CASSPDRTPRETQYF
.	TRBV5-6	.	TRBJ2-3	TGTGCCGGCCGGGCTCTGGGCGCAGATACGCAGTATTTT	CAGRALGADTQYF
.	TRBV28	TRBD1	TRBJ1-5	TGTGCCAGTATCGGGACAGGGGACTATCAGCCCCAGCATTTT	CASIGTGDYQPQHF
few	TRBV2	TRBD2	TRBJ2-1	TGTGCCACCCGAGCGGGAGCTAACATCGGGAGGGAGCAGTTCTTC	CATRAGANIGREQFF
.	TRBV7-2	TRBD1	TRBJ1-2	TGTGCCAGCAGCTCGGACAGGATCCATGGCTACACCTTC	CASSSDRIHGYTF
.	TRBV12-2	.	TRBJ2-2	TGTGCAAGTCGCTTAGAAGTGATCCTAGCGGGACTCTGTACCGGGGAGCTGTTTTTT	CASRLEVILAGLCTGELFF
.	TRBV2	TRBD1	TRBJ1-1	TGTGCCAGCATCCCGCGGACAGGGAACACTGAAGCTTTCTTT	CASIPRTGNTEAFF
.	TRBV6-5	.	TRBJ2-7	TGTGCCAGCAGTCGCCCCGACTACGAGCAGTACTTC	CASSRPDYEQYF
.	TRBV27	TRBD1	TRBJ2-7	TGTGCCAGCAGGATGGGACAGGGTAACTACGAGCAGTACTTC	CASRMGQGNYEQYF
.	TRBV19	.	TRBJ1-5	TGTGCCAGTAGGGGGCTTAGCAATCAGCCCCAGCATTTT	CASRGLSNQPQHF
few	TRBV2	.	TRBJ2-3	TGTGCCAGCAGTTCACCGGGACTTAGATCGCAGTATTTT	CASSSPGLRSQYF
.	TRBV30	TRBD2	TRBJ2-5	TGTGCCTGGGGCGGGGGGTCTCAAGAGACCCAGTACTTC	CAWGGGSQETQYF
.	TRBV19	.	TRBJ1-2	TGTGCCAGTAGAGGAGAGATTAACTATGGCTACACCTTC	CASRGEINYGYTF